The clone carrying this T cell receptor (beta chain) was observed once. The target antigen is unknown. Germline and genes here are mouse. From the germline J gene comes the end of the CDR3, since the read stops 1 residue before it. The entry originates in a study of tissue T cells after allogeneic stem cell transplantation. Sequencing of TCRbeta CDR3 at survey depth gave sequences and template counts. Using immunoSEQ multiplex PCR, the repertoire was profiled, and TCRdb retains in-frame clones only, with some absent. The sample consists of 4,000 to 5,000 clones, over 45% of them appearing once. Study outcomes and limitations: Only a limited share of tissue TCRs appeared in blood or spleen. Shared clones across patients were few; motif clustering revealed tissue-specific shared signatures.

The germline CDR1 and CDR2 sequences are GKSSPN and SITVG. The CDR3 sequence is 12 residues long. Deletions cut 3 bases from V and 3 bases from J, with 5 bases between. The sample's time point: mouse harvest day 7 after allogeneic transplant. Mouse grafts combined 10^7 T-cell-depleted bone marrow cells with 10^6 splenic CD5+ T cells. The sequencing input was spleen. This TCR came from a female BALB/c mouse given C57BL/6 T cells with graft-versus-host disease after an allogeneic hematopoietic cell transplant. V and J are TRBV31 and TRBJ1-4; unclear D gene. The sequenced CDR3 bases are TGTGCCTGGAGGGAAGCCAACGAAAGATTATTT. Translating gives CAWREANERLF. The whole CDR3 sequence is CAWREANERLFF.